This TCR beta chain was retrieved from a study of blood T cell repertoires in COVID-19. In the study overall: Donors in the United States, Italy and Spain gave samples during acute or convalescent COVID-19. Sources were T cells, B-cell-depleted T cells, or PBMCs; the material itself was cDNA or gDNA.

Authors' processing steps: The assay estimated nucleated cells by amplifying reference gene primers. Profiling relied on immunoSEQ multiplex PCR, and the TCRdb table lists in-frame clones only, not all of them. That table gives V, J and clone size, and the DNA gave D and trimming. The data show roughly 64,000 clones, around 80% seen once. Germline assignment: CDR1 SGHRS and CDR2 YFSETQ. V lost 0 bases and J 6 bases, leaving 19 bases between the germline ends. The CDR3 is 18 amino acids. The source is a human donor in a cohort sampled during active COVID-19. The material sequenced was peripheral blood. This rearrangement joins TRBV5-1 to TRBJ1-6; TRBD1 might be the D (5 bases). Here the CDR3 reads CASSLEGRGGTVNSPLHF. The DNA for the CDR3 is TGCGCCAGCAGCTTGGAGGGGCGCGGGGGAACCGTTAATTCACCCCTCCACTTT.